This T cell receptor (beta chain) was obtained from a study of blood T cell repertoires in COVID-19. Study-level background: T cells, B-cell-depleted T cells, or PBMCs supplied cDNA or gDNA.

Only in-frame clones appear in the TCRdb table, and some are missing; sequencing was by immunoSEQ multiplex PCR. This table has approximately 250,000 clones, around 83% appearing once. The CDR3 has 12 residues. Trimming took off 5 bases at V and 5 bases at J, with 9 bases between the two ends. This chain links TRBV12-3 or TRBV12-4 with TRBJ2-5, with D possibly TRBD1 on 6 matching bases. The TCR was taken from a woman between 50 and 59 years old with acute or convalescent COVID-19. Sequencing was performed on peripheral blood. The CDR3 here is CASSGQFETQYF. DNA of the CDR3: TGTGCCAGCAGTGGACAGTTCGAGACCCAGTACTTC.